At least ten counts were recorded for the clone carrying this TCR beta chain. This record comes from a study of T cells in Graves' hyperthyroidism and ophthalmopathy. Template material for amplifying TCR beta CDR3 regions consisted of RNA transcripts. TCR CDR3 underwent first-round RT-PCR with the HTBI primer set. From the multiplex PCR reads, TCRdb called clonotypes with MiXCR, one entry per CDR3 protein. Found here are about 710,000 distinct CDR3 sequences, roughly 15% of them singletons; the top ten hold about 8.4%. With V trimmed by 5 bases and J by 0 bases, 4 bases remained unmatched. The V gene's germline CDR1 is SGHTA and CDR2 FQGTGA. This CDR3 has 18 residues. Source material for PBMCs was less than 12 ml fresh peripheral blood.

The TCR was taken from a young man with Graves' hyperthyroidism. The J gene is TRBJ2-2, the V gene TRBV7-3; TRBD2 aligns across 15 bases. Sequenced sample: blood. Here the CDR3 DNA reads TGTGCCAGCAGCCCGGGACTAGCGGGAGGCCCGAACACCGGGGAGCTGTTTTTT. Amino acid sequence: CASSPGLAGGPNTGELFF.